The sequence of this TCR beta chain was determined in a study of CD8+CD57+ T cells in acquired aplastic anemia. For CDR3 and TCR beta VDJ profiling, genomic DNA was the template used. TCRdb itself ran the reads through MiXCR, one entry per CDR3 protein. The sample records some 280,000 distinct CDR3 sequences, roughly half being singletons. CDR3 size: 16 residues. Germline CDR1 SGDLS, CDR2 YYNGEE. Trimming at V came to 0 bases and at J to 5 bases, leaving 7 bases not matched to a gene. The sample holds many counts of this clonotype. Its antigen is still unknown. Study-wide results and caveats: Patients showed no significant difference from controls in CD8+ Simpson's diversity. A set of about 30 CD8+ CDR3 sequences was shared between patients and controls, and these sequences appeared highly expressed in patients.

This receptor was obtained from a human donor with severe aplastic anemia or a healthy control (not recorded which). The chain links TRBV9 to TRBJ2-3, with 9 bases lining up with TRBD2. The source material was sorted CD4+, CD8+, or CD8+CD57+ T cells (not recorded which) from PBMCs. CDR3 protein: CASSVVGSGGVDTQYF. Here the CDR3 DNA reads TGTGCCAGCAGCGTAGTTGGTAGCGGGGGCGTAGATACGCAGTATTTT.